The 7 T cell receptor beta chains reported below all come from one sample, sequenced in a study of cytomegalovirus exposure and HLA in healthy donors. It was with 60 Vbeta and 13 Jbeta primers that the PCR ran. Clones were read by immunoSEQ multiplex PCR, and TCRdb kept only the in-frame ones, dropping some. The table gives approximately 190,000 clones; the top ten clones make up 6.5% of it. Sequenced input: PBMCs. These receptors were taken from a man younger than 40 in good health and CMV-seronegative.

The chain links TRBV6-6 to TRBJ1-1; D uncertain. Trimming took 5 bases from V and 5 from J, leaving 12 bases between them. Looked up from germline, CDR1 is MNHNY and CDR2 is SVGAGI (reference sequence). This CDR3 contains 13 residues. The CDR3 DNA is TGTGCCAGCAGTGGCCCCCCGGGGACTGAAGCTTTCTTT. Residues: CASSGPPGTEAFF.

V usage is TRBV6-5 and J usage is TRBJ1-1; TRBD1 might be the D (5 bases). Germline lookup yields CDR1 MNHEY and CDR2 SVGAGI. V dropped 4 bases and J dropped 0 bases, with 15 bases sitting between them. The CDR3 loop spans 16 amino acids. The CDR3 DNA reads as TGTGCCAGCAGTTTGCGAGGAGGGGCGTTGAACACTGAAGCTTTCTTT. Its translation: CASSLRGGALNTEAFF.

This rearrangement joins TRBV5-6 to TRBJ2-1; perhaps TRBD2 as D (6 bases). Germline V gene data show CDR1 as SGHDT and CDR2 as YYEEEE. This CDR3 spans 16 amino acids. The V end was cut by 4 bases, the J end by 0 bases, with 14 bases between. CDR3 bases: TGTGCCAGCAGCCCACCGGAGGGGAGCTCCTACAATGAGCAGTTCTTC. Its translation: CASSPPEGSSYNEQFF.

The CDR3 nucleotides read TGTGCCACCTCTACCCAGGGTGTCGGCGTCGGGGAGCTGTTTTTT. Its translation is CATSTQGVGVGELFF. This chain connects TRBV2 to TRBJ2-2; D is perhaps TRBD1 (5 bases). Deletions cut 10 bases from V and 7 bases from J, with 22 bases between. Germline assignment: CDR1 SNHLY and CDR2 FYNNEI. The CDR3 loop spans 15 amino acids. Full variable domain (rest looked up from reference TRBV2 and TRBJ2-2): EPEVTQTPSHQVTQMGQEVILRCVPISNHLYFYWYRQILGQKVEFLVSFYNNEISEKSEIFDDQFSVERPDGSNFTLKIRSTKLEDSAMYFCATSTQGVGVGELFFGEGSRLTVL.

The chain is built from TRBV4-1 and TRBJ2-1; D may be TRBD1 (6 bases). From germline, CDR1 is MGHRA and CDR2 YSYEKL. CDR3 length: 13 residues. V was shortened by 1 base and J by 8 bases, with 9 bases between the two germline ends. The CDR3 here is CASSQARGDEQFF. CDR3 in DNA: TGCGCCAGCAGCCAAGCCAGGGGAGATGAGCAGTTCTTC.

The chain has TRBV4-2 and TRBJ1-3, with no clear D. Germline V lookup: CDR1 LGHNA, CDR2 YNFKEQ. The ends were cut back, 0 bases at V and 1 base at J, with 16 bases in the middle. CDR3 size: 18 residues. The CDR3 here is CASSQDPSYGGSGNTIYF. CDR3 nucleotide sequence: TGTGCCAGCAGCCAAGATCCGAGCTACGGAGGTTCTGGAAACACCATATATTTT.

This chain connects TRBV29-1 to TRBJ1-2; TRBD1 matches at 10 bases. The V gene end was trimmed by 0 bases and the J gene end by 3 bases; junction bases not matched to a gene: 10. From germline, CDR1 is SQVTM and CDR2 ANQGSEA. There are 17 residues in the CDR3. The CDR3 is CSVEDPSAGQGYYGYTF. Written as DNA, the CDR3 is TGCAGCGTTGAAGATCCCAGCGCGGGACAGGGGTACTATGGCTACACCTTC.